These 22 T cell receptor beta chains share one sample of origin, sequenced in a study of cytomegalovirus exposure and HLA in healthy donors. In the PCR, 60 Vbeta and 13 Jbeta primers were used. Only in-frame clones appear in the TCRdb table, and some are missing; sequencing was by immunoSEQ multiplex PCR. The data show approximately 130,000 clones, 78% seen once. Sequenced: PBMCs. The receptors originated from a woman aged 40 to 49 in good health and CMV-seronegative.

This chain joins TRBV5-6 and TRBJ2-7; maybe TRBD2 (5 bases). The CDR3 is 13 residues long. Germline V gene sequence: CDR1 SGHDT, CDR2 YYEEEE. The ends were cut back, 6 bases at V and 2 bases at J, with 12 bases in the middle. The DNA of the CDR3 is TGTGCCAGCATGCTCGCGGGCCCCTACGAGCAGTACTTC. Translating it yields CASMLAGPYEQYF.

The gene calls are TRBV19 and TRBJ2-5; 9 bases are a match to TRBD2. CDR3 size: 16 residues. V was clipped by 4 bases and J by 5 bases; unmatched bases: 11. Germline V lookup: CDR1 LNHDA, CDR2 SQIVND (reference sequence). Written as DNA, the CDR3 is TGTGCCAGTAGTAGTCGAGGAGCGGGGGGAACGGAGACCCAGTACTTC. Translated, it gives CASSSRGAGGTETQYF.

The chain is built from TRBV27 and TRBJ2-5, with 7 bases matching TRBD2. Germline assignment: CDR1 MNHEY and CDR2 SMNVEV (reference sequence). The V segment lost 5 bases and the J segment 1 base; nucleotides outside the gene matches: 13. This CDR3 spans 17 amino acids. The CDR3 sequence: CASSPKLLAQSQETQYF. The CDR3 DNA reads as TGTGCCAGCAGTCCGAAACTACTAGCGCAAAGCCAAGAGACCCAGTACTTC.

This clone was recorded a few times. The V and J genes are TRBV6-1 and TRBJ1-1; D remains unclear. Germline lookup yields CDR1 MNHNS and CDR2 SASEGT. Trimming shortened V by 2 bases and J by 0 bases, and 7 bases separated the two germline ends. This CDR3 is built from 14 residues. CDR3 DNA sequence: TGTGCCAGCAGTGAAATGGGCCTGAACACTGAAGCTTTCTTT. It codes for CASSEMGLNTEAFF.

This clone was observed a handful of times. The chain joins TRBV10-2 to TRBJ2-3; D is possibly TRBD2 (6 bases). The germline CDR1 and CDR2 sequences are WSHSY and SAAADI. The germline V and J ends were trimmed by 1 base and 6 bases, with 11 bases remaining between them. This CDR3 has 14 amino acids. The CDR3 loop is CASSEFAGIDTQYF. Written as DNA, the CDR3 is TGCGCCAGCAGTGAGTTCGCGGGAATTGATACGCAGTATTTT.

The rearrangement links TRBV11-2 to TRBJ2-5, with D possibly TRBD2 on 5 matching bases. The CDR3 extends over 12 amino acids. Germline-derived CDR1 and CDR2 are SGHAT and FQNNGV. The V end lost 6 bases, the J end lost 5 bases, and 10 bases lay between the germline ends. In nucleotides, the CDR3 is TGTGCCAGCAGTTGGACTTGGGAGACCCAGTACTTC. It codes for CASSWTWETQYF.

V is TRBV25-1 and J is TRBJ2-1; TRBD2 matches 9 bases. V lost 3 bases to trimming and J lost 3 bases; unmatched junction nucleotides: 3. The germline V gene encodes CDR1 MGHDK and CDR2 SYGVNS. The CDR3 spans 15 residues. CDR3 loop: CASSELSGGYNEQFF. The CDR3 DNA follows: TGTGCCAGCAGTGAGCTTAGCGGGGGCTACAATGAGCAGTTCTTC.

V usage is TRBV25-1 and J usage is TRBJ1-5; no reliable D call. Trimming removed 4 bases at V and 3 bases at J, with 7 bases between. The CDR3 has 13 amino acids. Germline CDR1 is MGHDK and CDR2 is SYGVNS. CDR3 sequence reads: CASSAEVNQPQHF. The DNA for the CDR3 is TGTGCCAGCAGTGCGGAGGTCAATCAGCCCCAGCATTTT.

A note on this clone: At one end the junction does not follow the germline gene, possibly because of a read error. The chain carries TRBV5-1 and TRBJ2-3; 7 positions match TRBD1. The CDR3 runs 16 residues. CDR1 SGHRS and CDR2 YFSETQ come from the germline V gene. The DNA for the CDR3 is TGCGCCAGCGGCTTGGCAGCAGGGGGTGGCACAGATACGCAGTATTTT. It specifies CASGLAAGGGTDTQYF.

This clone has just a few counts. The chain uses TRBV18 and TRBJ1-2, with D hard to call. The V end lost 5 bases, the J end lost 5 bases, and 24 bases lay between the germline ends. The CDR3 has 17 amino acids. From germline, CDR1 is KGHSH and CDR2 LQKENI. The CDR3 sequence: CASSSSTRRVLYYGYTF. DNA of the CDR3: TGTGCCAGCTCATCCAGCACGCGCCGGGTCCTTTATTATGGCTACACCTTC.

CDR3 region: CASSGTGSEAFF. The CDR3 coding sequence is TGTGCCAGCAGTGGTACAGGGTCTGAAGCTTTCTTT. This rearrangement joins TRBV2 to TRBJ1-1; D is possibly TRBD1 (6 bases). This CDR3 is built from 12 residues. CDR1 and CDR2 (germline): SNHLY, FYNNEI. V was shortened by 4 bases and J by 6 bases, with 9 bases between the two germline ends.

The chain carries TRBV19 and TRBJ1-2, with 7 bases lining up with TRBD1. Germline CDR1 is LNHDA and CDR2 is SQIVND (reference sequence). The CDR3 covers 16 residues. The J segment lost 7 bases and the V segment lost 5 bases, leaving 16 bases of the junction unmatched. CDR3 coding DNA: TGTGCCAGTAGTCCATCCGCACAGGGGCCTTTGGGTGGCTACACCTTC. Translating it yields CASSPSAQGPLGGYTF. Full variable domain (remainder filled in from reference TRBV19 and TRBJ1-2): DGGITQSPKYLFRKEGQNVTLSCEQNLNHDAMYWYRQDPGQGLRLIYYSQIVNDFQKGDIAEGYSVSREKKESFPLTVTSAQKNPTAFYLCASSPSAQGPLGGYTFGSGTRLTVV.

About this clone: A read error may produce the germline difference seen at one junction end. CDR3 sequence: CASSLHSGQSFSGANGLTF. As DNA, the CDR3 is TGTGCCAGCAGTCTCCATAGTGGACAGAGCTTCTCTGGGGCCAACGGCCTGACTTTC. This chain connects TRBV28 to TRBJ2-6, with D perhaps TRBD1 (6 bases). CDR1 and CDR2 (germline): MDHEN, SYDVKM. This CDR3 has 19 amino acids.

With respect to this clone: Other DNA sequences in this sample translate to the same CDR3. This chain joins TRBV5-1 and TRBJ1-5, with 7 bases fitting TRBD1. The germline V gene has CDR1 SGHRS and CDR2 YFSETQ. This CDR3 is 14 amino acids long. V shed 4 bases and J 1 base; nucleotides not matched to a gene: 2. The CDR3 reads CASSPGQSNQPQHF. The CDR3 region has the DNA TGCGCCAGCAGCCCGGGACAGAGCAATCAGCCCCAGCATTTT.

V and J are TRBV20-1 and TRBJ2-7; D is unresolved. Trimming stripped 7 bases from V and 4 bases from J, with 11 bases between. CDR1 is DFQATT and CDR2 is SNEGSKA in the germline V gene (reference sequence). This CDR3 comprises 11 residues. CDR3 sequence: CSGTALYEQYF. The CDR3 bases are TGCAGTGGAACAGCTCTTTACGAGCAGTACTTC.

The chain recombines TRBV6-1 with TRBJ1-1; 10 bases line up with TRBD1. J lost 4 bases, V lost 3 bases, and 8 bases had no gene match. The CDR3 contains 16 residues. CDR1 and CDR2 from the germline V gene are MNHNS and SASEGT. In nucleotides, the CDR3 is TGTGCCAGCAGTGAGGTTCCGGGACAGGGGTCCACTGAAGCTTTCTTT. Its translation: CASSEVPGQGSTEAFF.

The chain has TRBV4-1 and TRBJ2-1; 8 nucleotides line up with TRBD2. The CDR3 runs 16 residues. Germline-derived CDR1 and CDR2 are MGHRA and YSYEKL. The ends lost 0 bases at V and 7 bases at J; junction bases unmatched: 8. The CDR3: CASSQEKRERGNEQFF. Here the CDR3 DNA reads TGCGCCAGCAGCCAAGAAAAGCGGGAGAGGGGAAATGAGCAGTTCTTC.

J is TRBJ2-3 and V is TRBV9; the match to TRBD2 covers 10 bases. This CDR3 has 15 residues. Germline V lookup: CDR1 SGDLS, CDR2 YYNGEE. V gave up 3 bases and J gave up 2 bases; unmatched junction bases: 3. The CDR3 reads CASSGTSGYTDTQYF. The DNA of the CDR3 is TGTGCCAGCAGCGGGACTAGCGGATACACAGATACGCAGTATTTT. The full variable domain, rest sourced from reference TRBV9 and TRBJ2-3, is DSGVTQTPKHLITATGQRVTLRCSPRSGDLSVYWYQQSLDQGLQFLIQYYNGEERAKGNILERFSAQQFPDLHSELNLSSLELGDSALYFCASSGTSGYTDTQYFGPGTRLTVL.

The V call is TRBV14, the J call TRBJ2-7; D might be TRBD1 (5 bases). V lost 3 bases to trimming and J lost 5 bases, with 11 bases between them. The CDR3 is 13 residues long. Germline V gene data show CDR1 as SGHDN and CDR2 as FVKESK. This CDR3 is CASSHIRANEQYF. The DNA of the CDR3 is TGTGCCAGCAGCCACATCAGGGCCAACGAGCAGTACTTC. Using reference TRBV14 and TRBJ2-7 for the parts outside the CDR3, the full variable domain is EAGVTQFPSHSVIEKGQTVTLRCDPISGHDNLYWYRRVMGKEIKFLLHFVKESKQDESGMPNNRFLAERTGGTYSTLKVQPAELEDSGVYFCASSHIRANEQYFGPGTRLTVT.

On this clone itself: This same CDR3 is encoded by further DNA sequences in the sample. The gene calls are TRBV7-3 and TRBJ2-2; D might be TRBD2 (5 bases). The CDR3 consists of 13 residues. From germline, CDR1 is SGHTA and CDR2 FQGTGA. Trimming took off 5 bases at V and 5 bases at J, with 9 bases between the two ends. CDR3 region: CASSLSATGELFF. The CDR3 coding sequence is TGTGCCAGCAGCCTTAGCGCGACCGGGGAGCTGTTTTTT.

The rearrangement joins TRBV14 to TRBJ1-2, with no clear D. The CDR3 consists of 16 residues. Looked up from germline, CDR1 is SGHDN and CDR2 is FVKESK. V was shortened by 2 bases and J by 3 bases, with 16 bases between the two germline ends. The CDR3 loop is CASSQRALGGYYGYTF. CDR3 bases: TGTGCCAGCAGCCAAAGGGCCCTCGGAGGGTACTATGGCTACACCTTC.

The chain has TRBV11-2 and TRBJ2-3, with D perhaps TRBD1 (5 bases). The germline V gene encodes CDR1 SGHAT and CDR2 FQNNGV. The CDR3 sequence is 16 residues long. V was pared by 1 base and J by 0 bases, with 11 bases between. This chain's CDR3 is CASSLGGHSSTDTQYF. Written as DNA, the CDR3 is TGTGCCAGCAGCTTAGGTGGACACAGTAGCACAGATACGCAGTATTTT.